This entry features one TCR beta chain sequence. The sample comes from a study of T cell changes during pregnancy in multiple sclerosis. The CDR3 extends over 15 amino acids. CDR1 is MDHEN, CDR2 SYDVKM, per germline. V was clipped by 1 base and J by 10 bases; unmatched bases: 10. TCRdb's table, derived via immunoSEQ multiplex PCR, lists solely in-frame clones and lacks some. The sample lists around 60,000 clones; about nine tenths were seen once. The chain is built from TRBV28 and TRBJ1-2; 9 bases line up with TRBD1. The specimen comprised peripheral blood, sampled in the second trimester of pregnancy. This clonotype was obtained from a female donor in good health, enrolled as a control in a pregnancy study. The CDR3 loop reads CASSLYWDRDIYYTF. In DNA form, the CDR3 reads TGTGCCAGCAGTTTATATTGGGACAGGGACATTTACTACACCTTC.